This T cell receptor (beta chain) appears in the sequencing data of a study of blood T cell repertoires in COVID-19. Trimming cost V 5 bases and J 0 bases, with 23 bases left between them. This CDR3 region has 19 residues. Germline lookup yields CDR1 SNHLY and CDR2 FYNNEI. Libraries were prepared by immunoSEQ multiplex PCR; TCRdb keeps only in-frame clonotypes and omits some of them. The profile shows tens of thousands of clones, roughly 82% of them singletons. The sequence came from a man aged 50-60 years with active or convalescent COVID-19. The sequenced sample was peripheral blood. The chain uses TRBV2 and TRBJ1-5; D might be TRBD1 (5 bases). The CDR3: CASSPWGRDSLYSNQPQHF. DNA of the CDR3: TGTGCCAGCAGTCCATGGGGCAGGGATTCCCTTTATAGCAATCAGCCCCAGCATTTT.